A selection of T cell receptor beta chains follows, all from one sample in a study of blood T cell repertoires in COVID-19. The table came from immunoSEQ multiplex PCR; TCRdb's copy has only in-frame clones and leaves some out. The sample consists of some 150,000 clones, 75% to 90% of them appearing once. The sample comprised peripheral blood. The origin of the receptors is a woman aged 60-75 years with active or convalescent COVID-19. Both conserved end residues are part of each CDR3. Each record gives: clone size, CDR3 length, V gene, D gene, J gene, CDR3 protein, CDR3 DNA. D genes are given only for firm matches. Size is omitted from some rows. Given values are once, few, many or a class for expanded clones.

abundance: NA; len: 14; v_gene: TRBV4-3; d_gene: NA; j_gene: TRBJ1-6; CDR3aa: CASSQDGGNSPLHF; CDR3nt: TGCGCCAGCAGCCAAGATGGGGGCAATTCACCCCTCCACTTT
abundance: NA; len: 15; v_gene: TRBV12-5; d_gene: NA; j_gene: TRBJ1-3; CDR3aa: CASGLGQGQGNTIYF; CDR3nt: TGTGCTAGTGGTTTGGGGCAGGGGCAAGGAAACACCATATATTTT
abundance: NA; len: 18; v_gene: TRBV18; d_gene: NA; j_gene: TRBJ1-2; CDR3aa: CASSPPNGLGGSNYGYTF; CDR3nt: TGTGCCAGCTCACCACCCAACGGCCTGGGGGGGTCTAACTATGGCTACACCTTC
abundance: NA; len: 16; v_gene: TRBV7-2; d_gene: NA; j_gene: TRBJ1-1; CDR3aa: CASSLDAAVMNTEAFF; CDR3nt: TGTGCCAGCAGCTTAGATGCGGCGGTTATGAACACTGAAGCTTTCTTT
abundance: NA; len: 16; v_gene: TRBV7-9; d_gene: NA; j_gene: TRBJ1-1; CDR3aa: CASSPTVGFDGTEAFF; CDR3nt: TGTGCCAGCAGCCCTACCGTCGGCTTTGACGGGACTGAAGCTTTCTTT
abundance: NA; len: 13; v_gene: TRBV7-2; d_gene: NA; j_gene: TRBJ2-3; CDR3aa: CASGATYTDTQYF; CDR3nt: TGTGCCAGCGGGGCAACCTACACAGATACGCAGTATTTT
abundance: NA; len: 14; v_gene: TRBV7-6; d_gene: TRBD1; j_gene: TRBJ1-1; CDR3aa: CASSFDRDNTEAFF; CDR3nt: TGTGCCAGCAGCTTTGACAGGGACAACACTGAAGCTTTCTTT
abundance: NA; len: 13; v_gene: TRBV29-1; d_gene: NA; j_gene: TRBJ2-5; CDR3aa: CSASRTDQETQYF; CDR3nt: TGCAGCGCCTCTAGGACAGACCAAGAGACCCAGTACTTC
abundance: NA; len: 17; v_gene: TRBV9; d_gene: TRBD2; j_gene: TRBJ2-3; CDR3aa: CASSGAGGPWSTDTQYF; CDR3nt: TGTGCCAGCAGCGGAGCGGGGGGGCCTTGGAGCACAGATACGCAGTATTTT
abundance: NA; len: 12; v_gene: TRBV12-3/TRBV12-4; d_gene: NA; j_gene: TRBJ1-4; CDR3aa: CASRRGREKLFF; CDR3nt: TGTGCCAGCAGAAGGGGCCGTGAAAAACTGTTTTTT
abundance: NA; len: 13; v_gene: TRBV7-8; d_gene: TRBD1; j_gene: TRBJ2-7; CDR3aa: CASSLDRANEQYF; CDR3nt: TGTGCCAGCAGCCTAGACAGGGCTAACGAGCAGTACTTC
abundance: NA; len: 16; v_gene: TRBV15; d_gene: NA; j_gene: TRBJ1-4; CDR3aa: CATSRDPGATNEKLFF; CDR3nt: TGTGCCACCAGCAGAGATCCAGGGGCAACTAATGAAAAACTGTTTTTT
abundance: NA; len: 13; v_gene: TRBV5-1; d_gene: NA; j_gene: TRBJ1-2; CDR3aa: CASSLLSNYGYTF; CDR3nt: TGCGCCAGCAGCTTGCTAAGCAACTATGGCTACACCTTC
abundance: NA; len: 12; v_gene: TRBV10-3; d_gene: NA; j_gene: TRBJ1-4; CDR3aa: CAISERNEKLFF; CDR3nt: TGTGCCATCAGTGAGCGGAATGAAAAACTGTTTTTT
abundance: NA; len: 15; v_gene: TRBV19; d_gene: NA; j_gene: TRBJ2-2; CDR3aa: CASCDRFRGTGELFF; CDR3nt: TGTGCCAGCTGTGACAGGTTCAGGGGCACCGGGGAGCTGTTTTTT
abundance: NA; len: 15; v_gene: TRBV19; d_gene: NA; j_gene: TRBJ2-5; CDR3aa: CASSKTSGGPETQYF; CDR3nt: TGTGCCAGTAGTAAAACAAGCGGAGGCCCAGAGACCCAGTACTTC
abundance: NA; len: 15; v_gene: TRBV13; d_gene: TRBD1; j_gene: TRBJ2-5; CDR3aa: CASSSGTGGRETQYF; CDR3nt: TGTGCCAGCAGCTCCGGGACAGGGGGCAGGGAGACCCAGTACTTC
abundance: NA; len: 14; v_gene: TRBV10-3; d_gene: TRBD1; j_gene: TRBJ1-2; CDR3aa: CAISEGQGEGGYTF; CDR3nt: TGTGCCATCAGTGAGGGTCAGGGGGAAGGCGGCTACACCTTC
abundance: NA; len: 17; v_gene: TRBV4-1; d_gene: TRBD2; j_gene: TRBJ2-5; CDR3aa: CASSQAGTGGIGETQYF; CDR3nt: TGCGCCAGCAGCCAAGCGGGAACGGGGGGAATCGGGGAGACCCAGTACTTC
abundance: NA; len: 16; v_gene: TRBV7-2; d_gene: TRBD2; j_gene: TRBJ2-7; CDR3aa: CASSLSTGGRWYEQYF; CDR3nt: TGTGCCAGCAGCTTATCGACGGGGGGGAGGTGGTACGAGCAGTACTTC
abundance: NA; len: 14; v_gene: TRBV5-4; d_gene: NA; j_gene: TRBJ2-1; CDR3aa: CASSLAQGLNEQFF; CDR3nt: TGTGCCAGCAGCTTGGCCCAGGGACTCAATGAGCAGTTCTTC
abundance: NA; len: 21; v_gene: TRBV7-2; d_gene: TRBD1; j_gene: TRBJ2-6; CDR3aa: CASSLASGQGALSIWANVLTF; CDR3nt: TGTGCCAGCAGCCTAGCCAGTGGACAGGGGGCGCTCAGCATCTGGGCCAACGTCCTGACTTTC
abundance: NA; len: 16; v_gene: TRBV6-2/TRBV6-3; d_gene: NA; j_gene: TRBJ1-2; CDR3aa: CASSGPTGIIHYGYTF; CDR3nt: TGTGCCAGCAGTGGGCCGACAGGCATCATTCACTATGGCTACACCTTC
abundance: NA; len: 15; v_gene: TRBV19; d_gene: NA; j_gene: TRBJ2-3; CDR3aa: CASSMNSAGTDTQYF; CDR3nt: TGTGCCAGTAGTATGAACTCGGCGGGAACAGATACGCAGTATTTT
abundance: NA; len: 16; v_gene: TRBV19; d_gene: NA; j_gene: TRBJ1-2; CDR3aa: CASSIDWQGTMHGYTF; CDR3nt: TGTGCCAGTAGTATAGATTGGCAGGGAACCATGCATGGCTACACCTTC
abundance: NA; len: 15; v_gene: TRBV4-3; d_gene: NA; j_gene: TRBJ2-7; CDR3aa: CASSQGEAVTYEQYF; CDR3nt: TGCGCCAGCAGCCAAGGTGAGGCGGTCACCTACGAGCAGTACTTC
abundance: few; len: 16; v_gene: TRBV14; d_gene: NA; j_gene: TRBJ1-6; CDR3aa: CASSPMTGPNNSPLHF; CDR3nt: TGTGCCAGCAGCCCTATGACAGGACCTAATAATTCACCCCTCCACTTT
abundance: NA; len: 16; v_gene: TRBV5-1; d_gene: TRBD1; j_gene: TRBJ1-3; CDR3aa: CASSLGDREDGNTIYF; CDR3nt: TGCGCCAGCAGCTTGGGGGACAGGGAGGACGGAAACACCATATATTTT
abundance: NA; len: 13; v_gene: TRBV12-3/TRBV12-4; d_gene: TRBD1; j_gene: TRBJ1-2; CDR3aa: CASSPNRGNGYTF; CDR3nt: TGTGCCAGCAGTCCTAACAGGGGCAATGGCTACACCTTC
abundance: NA; len: 15; v_gene: TRBV7-2; d_gene: NA; j_gene: TRBJ2-7; CDR3aa: CASSLVGGVGHEQYF; CDR3nt: TGTGCCAGCAGCTTAGTAGGCGGGGTGGGGCACGAGCAGTACTTC
abundance: NA; len: 13; v_gene: TRBV4-3; d_gene: NA; j_gene: TRBJ1-2; CDR3aa: CASSQEGRIGYTF; CDR3nt: TGCGCCAGCAGCCAAGAGGGGCGGATAGGCTACACCTTC
abundance: NA; len: 14; v_gene: TRBV19; d_gene: TRBD1; j_gene: TRBJ2-1; CDR3aa: CASRQGALYNEQFF; CDR3nt: TGTGCCAGCCGACAGGGGGCTTTGTACAATGAGCAGTTCTTC
abundance: NA; len: 14; v_gene: TRBV5-1; d_gene: NA; j_gene: TRBJ1-2; CDR3aa: CASSLDRDTHGYTF; CDR3nt: TGCGCCAGCAGCTTGGACAGGGATACTCATGGCTACACCTTC
abundance: NA; len: 15; v_gene: TRBV6-2/TRBV6-3; d_gene: TRBD2; j_gene: TRBJ2-3; CDR3aa: CASSQLAGATDTQYF; CDR3nt: TGTGCCAGCAGCCAACTAGCGGGGGCCACAGATACGCAGTATTTT
abundance: NA; len: 19; v_gene: TRBV3-1/TRBV3-2; d_gene: NA; j_gene: TRBJ2-1; CDR3aa: CASSQEWGPQGSPYNEQFF; CDR3nt: TGTGCCAGCAGCCAAGAGTGGGGCCCACAGGGTTCCCCATACAATGAGCAGTTCTTC
abundance: NA; len: 13; v_gene: TRBV30; d_gene: NA; j_gene: TRBJ1-4; CDR3aa: CAWSFLENEKLFF; CDR3nt: TGTGCCTGGAGTTTCCTAGAGAATGAAAAACTGTTTTTT
abundance: NA; len: 17; v_gene: TRBV4-3; d_gene: NA; j_gene: TRBJ1-2; CDR3aa: CASSHYLGTSTNYGYTF; CDR3nt: TGCGCCAGCAGCCATTATCTCGGGACATCGACTAACTATGGCTACACCTTC
abundance: NA; len: 14; v_gene: TRBV10-3; d_gene: NA; j_gene: TRBJ1-6; CDR3aa: CAIRGVSGNSPLHF; CDR3nt: TGTGCCATCAGAGGGGTGAGTGGGAATTCACCCCTCCACTTT
abundance: many; len: 14; v_gene: TRBV6-5; d_gene: TRBD1; j_gene: TRBJ1-2; CDR3aa: CASSNAGTGGGYTF; CDR3nt: TGTGCCAGCAGTAACGCCGGGACAGGCGGCGGCTACACCTTC
abundance: NA; len: 17; v_gene: TRBV7-2; d_gene: TRBD2; j_gene: TRBJ2-3; CDR3aa: CASSSGLAGGHTDTQYF; CDR3nt: TGTGCCAGCAGCTCGGGACTAGCGGGGGGGCACACAGATACGCAGTATTTT
abundance: few; len: 15; v_gene: TRBV28; d_gene: NA; j_gene: TRBJ1-5; CDR3aa: CASSLVQGGNQPQHF; CDR3nt: TGTGCCAGCAGTTTAGTACAGGGCGGCAATCAGCCCCAGCATTTT
abundance: once; len: 14; v_gene: TRBV6-6; d_gene: NA; j_gene: TRBJ1-5; CDR3aa: CASSPQGSNQPQHF; CDR3nt: TGTGCCAGCAGTCCCCAGGGTAGCAATCAGCCCCAGCATTTT
abundance: NA; len: 13; v_gene: TRBV4-3; d_gene: NA; j_gene: TRBJ1-5; CDR3aa: CASSQDANQPQHF; CDR3nt: TGCGCCAGCAGCCAAGATGCGAATCAGCCCCAGCATTTT
abundance: NA; len: 16; v_gene: TRBV9; d_gene: TRBD2; j_gene: TRBJ2-5; CDR3aa: CASSAGLAGGQETQYF; CDR3nt: TGTGCCAGCAGCGCTGGACTAGCGGGGGGCCAAGAGACCCAGTACTTC
abundance: NA; len: 14; v_gene: TRBV6-5; d_gene: TRBD1; j_gene: TRBJ1-5; CDR3aa: CASSHDRVIEPQHF; CDR3nt: TGTGCCAGCAGTCATGACAGGGTGATTGAGCCCCAGCATTTT